This T cell receptor (beta chain) appears in the sequencing data of a study of high-grade serous ovarian cancer treatment subgroups. Study in general: Samples averaged approximately 15,000 reads and roughly 7,500 unique TCR beta rearrangements. General study results and limits: TCR clonal relatedness correlated positively with neoantigen level.

Germline CDR1 reads MDHEN; CDR2 reads SYDVKM. Trimming stripped 3 bases from V and 0 bases from J, with 15 bases between. The CDR3 is 16 amino acids. As to this clone: Antigen: not known.

The tumor samples were collected prior to definitive surgery or chemotherapy. Clones were sequenced by immunoSEQ multiplex PCR, and TCRdb holds only the in-frame ones, with some missing. The data show about 12,000 clones, about 90% seen once. The TCR originated in a human donor with high-grade serous ovarian cancer. The chain uses TRBV28 and TRBJ2-7; possible D gene TRBD1, 6 bases. The sequencing sample was made of tumor tissue. In DNA, the CDR3 is TGTGCCAGCAGTTTTTACCCAGGGGTCAGCTCCTACGAGCAGTACTTC. This sequence encodes CASSFYPGVSSYEQYF.